The clone carrying this TCR beta chain has just a few counts. Its specificity is not known. Trimming cost V 4 bases and J 4 bases; bases outside gene matches: 8. CDR3 length equals 14 residues. Germline CDR1 reads DFQATT; CDR2 reads SNEGSKA (reference sequence). The sample is drawn from a study of response to subunit inactivated influenza vaccine. Study-level points and caveats: The authors put forward the suggestion that each seasonal influenza vaccination may bring in only a limited number of new T cells.

TCRdb reprocessed the RT-PCR reads with MiXCR, giving one entry per CDR3 protein. The table includes 450,000 to 500,000 distinct CDR3 sequences, about 10% detected once. V is TRBV20-1 and J is TRBJ2-7; 9 nucleotides line up with TRBD2. This TCR was sampled from a man aged 45-60 years who received an inactivated influenza vaccine. The material was PBMCs from blood, obtained 40 to 50 days after vaccination. Written as DNA, the CDR3 is TGCAGTGCTACCCGGCCGGGACTAGCTTACGAGCAGTACTTC. Amino acid sequence: CSATRPGLAYEQYF.